Listed here are 12 T cell receptor beta chains from one sample, sequenced in a study of T-cell reconstitution after alpha-beta-depleted transplantation in children (dated by TCRdb to 2016 to 2018). Library preparation was by PCR. Sequenced using an Illumina HiSeq 2500. Molecular barcoding was employed in the preparation of TCR libraries, with unique molecular identifiers being used to normalize TCRbeta repertoire quantification. In-frame beta chains were kept once TCRdb had trimmed the public reads at Q25 with fastp and called clones with MiXCR. CDR3 protein sequences are deduplicated, and each keeps its most common genes and DNA. In this sample the table shows hundreds of thousands of distinct CDR3 sequences, 30% to 35% of which occur a single time. Roughly 2.5% of the sample is taken by the ten largest. Specimen: PBMCs from the stem cell graft donor, collected from the stem cell graft. These receptors originate from a human donor who donated a stem cell graft to a child with aplastic anemia.

This clonotype appeared a few times. The rearrangement uses TRBV20-1 and TRBJ2-1; 10 bases match TRBD2. With V trimmed by 5 bases and J by 0 bases, 13 bases remained unmatched. CDR3 length: 18 amino acids. CDR1 and CDR2 from the germline V gene are DFQATT and SNEGSKA (reference sequence). Here the CDR3 DNA reads TGCAGTGCTCGAAGCGCTAGCGGGAGAGGAGGCTCCTACAATGAGCAGTTCTTC. Protein product: CSARSASGRGGSYNEQFF.

This chain connects TRBV4-1 to TRBJ2-1; no reliable D call. Trimming cost V 1 base and J 3 bases, with 10 bases left between them. The CDR3 totals 15 residues. CDR1 MGHRA and CDR2 YSYEKL come from the germline V gene. CDR3 residues: CASSQGDQDYNEQFF. DNA for the CDR3: TGCGCCAGCAGCCAAGGGGATCAGGACTACAATGAGCAGTTCTTC.

A few counts support this clonotype. V is TRBV29-1 and J is TRBJ2-4, with D maybe TRBD2 (5 bases). V was shortened by 7 bases and J by 1 base, with 11 bases between the two germline ends. Germline assignment: CDR1 SQVTM and CDR2 ANQGSEA. This CDR3 has 13 residues. The CDR3 sequence: CSAKEVAKNIQYF. DNA for the CDR3: TGCAGCGCGAAGGAGGTGGCCAAAAACATTCAGTACTTC. Using reference TRBV29-1 and TRBJ2-4 for the parts outside the CDR3, the full variable domain is SAVISQKPSRDICQRGTSLTIQCQVDSQVTMMFWYRQQPGQSLTLIATANQGSEATYESGFVIDKFPISRPNLTFSTLTVSNMSPEDSSIYLCSAKEVAKNIQYFGAGTRLSVL.

This clonotype was observed a few times. The chain is built from TRBV4-3 and TRBJ2-3; D is ambiguous. Germline V gene lookup returns CDR1 LGHNA and CDR2 YSLEER. Trimming pared 1 base from V and 2 bases from J, leaving 13 bases between. CDR3 length: 16 residues. The CDR3 sequence: CASSQGSWATTDTQYF. The CDR3 bases are TGCGCCAGCAGCCAAGGGAGCTGGGCGACCACAGATACGCAGTATTTT.

The V gene is TRBV18, the J gene TRBJ1-2; D uncertain. The CDR3 has 13 amino acids. V lost 3 bases, J lost 3 bases, and 8 bases lay in between. CDR1 KGHSH and CDR2 LQKENI come from the germline V gene. CDR3 sequence (DNA): TGTGCCAGCTCACCCCGGGAGGACTATGGCTACACCTTC. Residues: CASSPREDYGYTF.

This clonotype was seen only a few times. The genes are TRBV6-1 and TRBJ1-2; 9 positions agree with TRBD1. The V gene's germline CDR1 is MNHNS and CDR2 SASEGT. The CDR3 runs to 14 residues. The ends lost 7 bases at V and 4 bases at J; junction bases unmatched: 7. CDR3 sequence reads: CASKTTGGSYGYTF. The CDR3 DNA reads TGTGCCAGCAAAACTACAGGGGGCAGCTATGGCTACACCTTC.

CDR3 sequence: CASSQERGGLPLYEQYV. The CDR3 region has the DNA TGTGCCAGCAGCCAAGAAAGGGGAGGCCTACCCCTCTACGAGCAGTACGTC. The chain recombines TRBV14 with TRBJ2-7; TRBD2 might be the D (6 bases). The CDR3 is 17 residues long. V lost 0 bases and J 3 bases, leaving 18 bases between the germline ends. Germline CDR1 SGHDN, CDR2 FVKESK.

This clonotype has a handful of counts. The chain carries TRBV29-1 and TRBJ1-2; 9 bases match TRBD1. V gave up 6 bases and J gave up 8 bases; unmatched junction bases: 13. Germline V lookup: CDR1 SQVTM, CDR2 ANQGSEA. The CDR3 has 14 residues. The CDR3 is CSVTDRGATKGYTF. The CDR3 nucleotides read TGCAGCGTGACGGACAGGGGAGCGACTAAAGGCTACACCTTC.

The table lists this clonotype with many counts. The chain carries TRBV6-1 and TRBJ2-1; D is perhaps TRBD2 (6 bases). The germline gives CDR1 MNHNS, CDR2 SASEGT. This CDR3 has 14 residues. The germline V and J ends were trimmed by 3 bases and 7 bases, with 13 bases remaining between them. CDR3 loop: CASSDWGGVNEQFF. CDR3 in DNA: TGTGCCAGCAGTGACTGGGGAGGAGTGAATGAGCAGTTCTTC.

This chain links TRBV6-1 with TRBJ1-1, with 7 bases identical to TRBD1. The CDR3 is made up of 16 amino acids. Germline lookup yields CDR1 MNHNS and CDR2 SASEGT. V shed 5 bases and J 1 base; nucleotides not matched to a gene: 10. The CDR3 sequence is CASSPRDRPGNTEAFF. CDR3 nucleotide sequence: TGTGCCAGCAGTCCCCGGGACAGACCAGGGAACACTGAAGCTTTCTTT.

CDR3 loop: CAISESGWGTEEDQYV. CDR3 coding DNA: TGTGCCATCAGTGAGTCGGGTTGGGGAACTGAGGAAGACCAGTACGTC. The chain has TRBV10-3 and TRBJ2-7; D gene ambiguous. The CDR3 runs to 16 residues. The germline V and J ends were trimmed by 0 bases and 10 bases, with 22 bases remaining between them. Germline V CDR1 and CDR2: ENHRY, SYGVKD.

This clonotype turned up a few times. The chain links TRBV25-1 to TRBJ1-1; a weak D match, TRBD1 (5 bases). The CDR3 spans 14 residues. Germline CDR1 is MGHDK and CDR2 is SYGVNS. The V and J ends lost 3 bases and 0 bases respectively, with 8 bases between them. The CDR3 reads CASSETAMNTEAFF. CDR3 nucleotides: TGTGCCAGCAGTGAGACAGCGATGAACACTGAAGCTTTCTTT.